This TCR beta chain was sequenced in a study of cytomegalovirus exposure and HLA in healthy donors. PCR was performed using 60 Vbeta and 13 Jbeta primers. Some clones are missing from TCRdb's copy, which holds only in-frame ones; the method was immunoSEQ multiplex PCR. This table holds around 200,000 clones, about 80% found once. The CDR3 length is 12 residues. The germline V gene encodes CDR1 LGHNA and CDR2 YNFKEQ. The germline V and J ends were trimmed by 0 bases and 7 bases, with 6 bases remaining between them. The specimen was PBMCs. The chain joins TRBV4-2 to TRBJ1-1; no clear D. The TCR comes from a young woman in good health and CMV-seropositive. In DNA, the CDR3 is TGTGCCAGCAGCCAAGACACTAATGAAGCTTTCTTT. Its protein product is CASSQDTNEAFF.